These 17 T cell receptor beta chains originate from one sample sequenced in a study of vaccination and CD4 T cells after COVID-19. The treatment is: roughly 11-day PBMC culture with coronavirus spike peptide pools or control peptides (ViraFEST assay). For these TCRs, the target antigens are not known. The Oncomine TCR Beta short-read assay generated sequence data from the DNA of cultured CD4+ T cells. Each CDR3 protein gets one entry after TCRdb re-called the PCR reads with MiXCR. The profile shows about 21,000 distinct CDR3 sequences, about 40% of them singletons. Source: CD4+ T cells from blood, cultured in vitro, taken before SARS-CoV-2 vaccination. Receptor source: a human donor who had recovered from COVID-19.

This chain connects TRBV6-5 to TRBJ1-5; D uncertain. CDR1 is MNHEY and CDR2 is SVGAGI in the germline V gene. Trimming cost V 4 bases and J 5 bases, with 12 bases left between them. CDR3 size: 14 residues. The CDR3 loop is CASSSGSIYQPQHF. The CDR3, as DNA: TGTGCCAGCAGTTCCGGGAGTATTTATCAGCCCCAGCATTTT.

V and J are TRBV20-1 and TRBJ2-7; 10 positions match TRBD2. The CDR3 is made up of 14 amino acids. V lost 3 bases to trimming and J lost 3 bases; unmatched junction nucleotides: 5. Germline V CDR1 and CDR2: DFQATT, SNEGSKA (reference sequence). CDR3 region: CSARSLAGVYEQYF. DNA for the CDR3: TGCAGTGCTAGGAGTCTAGCGGGAGTCTACGAGCAGTACTTC.

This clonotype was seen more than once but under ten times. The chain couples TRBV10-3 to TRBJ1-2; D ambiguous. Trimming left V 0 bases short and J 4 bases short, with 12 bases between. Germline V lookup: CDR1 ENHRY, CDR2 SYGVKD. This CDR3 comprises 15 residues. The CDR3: CAISESIVSTYGYTF. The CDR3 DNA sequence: TGTGCCATCAGTGAGTCGATCGTGTCAACCTATGGCTACACCTTC.

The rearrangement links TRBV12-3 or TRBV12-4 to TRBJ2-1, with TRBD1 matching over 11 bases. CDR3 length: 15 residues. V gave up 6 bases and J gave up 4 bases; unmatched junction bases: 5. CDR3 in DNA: TGTGCCAGCAGCCGGGGACAGGGGGGGTACAATGAGCAGTTCTTC. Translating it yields CASSRGQGGYNEQFF.

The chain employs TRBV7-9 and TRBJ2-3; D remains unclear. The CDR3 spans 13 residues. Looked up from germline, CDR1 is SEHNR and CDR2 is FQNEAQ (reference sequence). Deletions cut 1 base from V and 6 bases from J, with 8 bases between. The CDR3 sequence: CASSLGSVDTQYF. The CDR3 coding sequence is TGTGCCAGCAGCTTAGGGAGTGTGGATACGCAGTATTTT.

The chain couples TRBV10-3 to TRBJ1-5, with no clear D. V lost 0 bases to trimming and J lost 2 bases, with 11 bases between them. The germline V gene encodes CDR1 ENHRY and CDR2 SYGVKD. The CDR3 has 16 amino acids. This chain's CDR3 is CAISESGVRGNQPQHF. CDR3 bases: TGTGCCATCAGTGAGTCCGGGGTGCGTGGCAATCAGCCCCAGCATTTT.

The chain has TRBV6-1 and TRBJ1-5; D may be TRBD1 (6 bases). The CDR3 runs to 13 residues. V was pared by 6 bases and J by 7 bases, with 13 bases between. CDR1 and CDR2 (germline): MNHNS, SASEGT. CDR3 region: CASSDGGGQPQHF. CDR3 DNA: TGTGCCAGCAGCGACGGGGGCGGGCAGCCCCAGCATTTT.

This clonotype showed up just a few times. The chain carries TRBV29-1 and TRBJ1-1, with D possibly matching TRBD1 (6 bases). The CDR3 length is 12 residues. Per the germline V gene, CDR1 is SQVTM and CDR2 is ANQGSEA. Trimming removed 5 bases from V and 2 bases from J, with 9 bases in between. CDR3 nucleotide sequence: TGCAGCGTTAACAGGGCAAACACTGAAGCTTTCTTT. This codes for CSVNRANTEAFF.

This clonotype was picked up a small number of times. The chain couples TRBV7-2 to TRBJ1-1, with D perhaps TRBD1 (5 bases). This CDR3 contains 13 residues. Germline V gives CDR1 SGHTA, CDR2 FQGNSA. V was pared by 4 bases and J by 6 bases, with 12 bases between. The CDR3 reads CASSSGGGAEAFF. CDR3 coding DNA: TGTGCCAGCAGCTCCGGGGGGGGAGCTGAAGCTTTCTTT.

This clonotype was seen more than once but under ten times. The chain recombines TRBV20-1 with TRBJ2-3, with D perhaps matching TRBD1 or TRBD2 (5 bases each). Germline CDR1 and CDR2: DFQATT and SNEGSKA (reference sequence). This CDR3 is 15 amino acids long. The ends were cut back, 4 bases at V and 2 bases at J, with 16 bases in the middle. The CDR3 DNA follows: TGCAGTGCTACCCGGGACGCCGGCATCACAGATACGCAGTATTTT. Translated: CSATRDAGITDTQYF.

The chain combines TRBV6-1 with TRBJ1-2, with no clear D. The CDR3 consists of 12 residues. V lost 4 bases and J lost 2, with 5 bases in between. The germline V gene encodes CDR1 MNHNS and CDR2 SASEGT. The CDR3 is CASSGQNYGYTF. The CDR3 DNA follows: TGTGCCAGCAGTGGGCAGAACTATGGCTACACCTTC.

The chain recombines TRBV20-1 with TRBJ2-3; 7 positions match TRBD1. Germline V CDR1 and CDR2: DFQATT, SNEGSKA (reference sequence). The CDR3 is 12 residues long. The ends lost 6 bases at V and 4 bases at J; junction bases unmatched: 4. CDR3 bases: TGCAGTGCGCTTGACAGGGCAGATACGCAGTATTTT. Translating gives CSALDRADTQYF.

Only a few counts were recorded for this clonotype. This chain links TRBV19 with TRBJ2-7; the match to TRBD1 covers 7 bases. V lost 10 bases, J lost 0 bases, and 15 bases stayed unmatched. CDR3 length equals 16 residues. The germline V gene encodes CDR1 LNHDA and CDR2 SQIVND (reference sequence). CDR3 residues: CATRLRTGPSSYEQYF. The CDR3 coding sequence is TGTGCCACGCGCCTAAGGACAGGACCAAGCTCCTACGAGCAGTACTTC.

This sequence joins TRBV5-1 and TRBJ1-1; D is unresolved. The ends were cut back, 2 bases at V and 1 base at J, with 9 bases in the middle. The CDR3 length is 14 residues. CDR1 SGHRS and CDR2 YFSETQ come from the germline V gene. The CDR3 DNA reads TGCGCCAGCAGCTTCATCCCGGGGAACACTGAAGCTTTCTTT. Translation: CASSFIPGNTEAFF.

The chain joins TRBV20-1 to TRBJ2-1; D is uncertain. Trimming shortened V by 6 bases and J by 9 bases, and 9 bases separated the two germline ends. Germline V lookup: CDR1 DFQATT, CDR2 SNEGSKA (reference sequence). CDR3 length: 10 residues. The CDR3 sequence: CSAGRSEQFF. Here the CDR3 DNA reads TGCAGTGCCGGGCGTTCTGAGCAGTTCTTC.

CDR3 DNA: TGCAGTGCTAGAGCGGGCAGGGGATGGGGTGAAGCTTTCTTT. This sequence encodes CSARAGRGWGEAFF. This chain joins TRBV20-1 and TRBJ1-1; possibly TRBD1 for D (6 bases). Trimming removed 1 base at V and 7 bases at J, with 16 bases between. Germline CDR1 DFQATT, CDR2 SNEGSKA (reference sequence). CDR3 length equals 14 residues.

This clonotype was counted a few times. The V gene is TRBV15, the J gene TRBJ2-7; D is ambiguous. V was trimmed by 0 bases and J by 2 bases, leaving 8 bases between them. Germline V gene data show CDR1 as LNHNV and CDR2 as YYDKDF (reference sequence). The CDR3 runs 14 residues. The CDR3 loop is CATSREFGAYEQYF. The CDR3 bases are TGTGCCACCAGCAGAGAGTTTGGGGCCTACGAGCAGTACTTC.